A selection of T cell receptor beta chains follows, all from one sample in a study of blood T cell repertoires in COVID-19. Assay used: immunoSEQ multiplex PCR; TCRdb lists only in-frame clones, some missing. Of 150,000 to 180,000 clones in the sample, about 89% are singletons; the top ten hold roughly 0.54%. Sequenced: peripheral blood. The receptors were sampled from a man over 45 with acute or convalescent COVID-19. The CDR3 runs from the conserved cysteine through the conserved F or W. The D gene is left open where the match is weak. Clone size, where shown, is once, few, many, or a class for clones that have expanded.

D gene: NA
J gene: TRBJ2-5
clone size: NA
CDR3 length: 13
V gene: TRBV15
CDR3 protein: CATSGARQETQYF
CDR3 DNA: TGTGCCACCAGCGGAGCGAGACAAGAGACCCAGTACTTC

D gene: NA
J gene: TRBJ1-6
clone size: NA
CDR3 length: 13
V gene: TRBV7-2
CDR3 protein: CASSFGTALPLHF
CDR3 DNA: TGTGCCAGCAGCTTCGGTACAGCTTTGCCCCTCCACTTT

D gene: NA
J gene: TRBJ1-2
clone size: few
CDR3 length: 15
V gene: TRBV6-5
CDR3 protein: CASTPSKAGVGGYTF
CDR3 DNA: TGTGCCAGCACCCCCTCAAAGGCAGGGGTTGGTGGCTACACCTTC

D gene: TRBD1
J gene: TRBJ1-4
clone size: NA
CDR3 length: 15
V gene: TRBV6-6
CDR3 protein: CASSRHRGTNEKLFF
CDR3 DNA: TGTGCCAGCAGTCGCCACAGGGGTACTAATGAAAAACTGTTTTTT

D gene: NA
J gene: TRBJ2-2
clone size: NA
CDR3 length: 15
V gene: TRBV19
CDR3 protein: CASSEEGRGTGELFF
CDR3 DNA: TGTGCCAGTAGTGAGGAGGGCCGGGGCACCGGGGAGCTGTTTTTT

D gene: NA
J gene: TRBJ1-3
clone size: NA
CDR3 length: 16
V gene: TRBV10-3
CDR3 protein: CAISLPGLAGGNTIYF
CDR3 DNA: TGTGCCATCAGTCTCCCCGGACTGGCTGGTGGAAACACCATATATTTT

D gene: TRBD2
J gene: TRBJ2-1
clone size: once
CDR3 length: 14
V gene: TRBV2
CDR3 protein: CASRGTKKGNEQFF
CDR3 DNA: TGTGCCAGCAGGGGGACTAAAAAGGGAAATGAGCAGTTCTTC

D gene: NA
J gene: TRBJ1-2
clone size: NA
CDR3 length: 14
V gene: TRBV15
CDR3 protein: CATRNLADYYGYTF
CDR3 DNA: TGTGCCACCAGAAATCTAGCCGACTACTATGGCTACACCTTC

D gene: NA
J gene: TRBJ1-1
clone size: NA
CDR3 length: 14
V gene: TRBV3-1/TRBV3-2
CDR3 protein: CASSQDPVNTEAFF
CDR3 DNA: TGTGCCAGCAGCCAAGATCCAGTGAACACTGAAGCTTTCTTT

D gene: TRBD1
J gene: TRBJ1-5
clone size: NA
CDR3 length: 14
V gene: TRBV2
CDR3 protein: CASSPGQGNQPQHF
CDR3 DNA: TGTGCCAGCAGCCCGGGACAGGGCAATCAGCCCCAGCATTTT

D gene: TRBD1
J gene: TRBJ1-1
clone size: NA
CDR3 length: 16
V gene: TRBV4-1
CDR3 protein: CASSLYRGRGSTEAFF
CDR3 DNA: TGCGCCAGCAGCCTATACAGGGGCAGGGGGAGCACTGAAGCTTTCTTT

D gene: TRBD2
J gene: TRBJ2-3
clone size: NA
CDR3 length: 16
V gene: TRBV6-2/TRBV6-3
CDR3 protein: CASSRPLAGGTDTQYF
CDR3 DNA: TGTGCCAGCAGTCGGCCTCTAGCGGGGGGCACAGATACGCAGTATTTT

D gene: TRBD1
J gene: TRBJ2-3
clone size: NA
CDR3 length: 15
V gene: TRBV4-3
CDR3 protein: CASSRETGRTDTQYF
CDR3 DNA: TGCGCCAGCAGCCGAGAGACAGGGCGCACAGATACGCAGTATTTT

D gene: NA
J gene: TRBJ1-1
clone size: NA
CDR3 length: 12
V gene: TRBV12-3/TRBV12-4
CDR3 protein: CASAQGNTEAFF
CDR3 DNA: TGTGCCAGCGCACAGGGGAACACTGAAGCTTTCTTT

D gene: TRBD1
J gene: TRBJ1-5
clone size: once
CDR3 length: 17
V gene: TRBV19
CDR3 protein: CASSILWTGTSNQPQHF
CDR3 DNA: TGTGCCAGTAGTATACTATGGACAGGGACTTCCAATCAGCCCCAGCATTTT

D gene: TRBD1
J gene: TRBJ2-7
clone size: NA
CDR3 length: 14
V gene: TRBV3-1/TRBV3-2
CDR3 protein: CASSQIVQGAEQYF
CDR3 DNA: TGTGCCAGCAGCCAAATCGTCCAGGGGGCCGAGCAGTACTTC

D gene: NA
J gene: TRBJ2-3
clone size: once
CDR3 length: 15
V gene: TRBV4-3
CDR3 protein: CASSQENSRTDTQYF
CDR3 DNA: TGCGCCAGCAGCCAAGAGAACAGCCGCACAGATACGCAGTATTTT

D gene: TRBD2
J gene: TRBJ2-7
clone size: NA
CDR3 length: 19
V gene: TRBV6-1
CDR3 protein: CASSAGTSGRAVQYYEQYF
CDR3 DNA: TGTGCCAGCAGTGCGGGGACTAGCGGGAGGGCGGTCCAGTACTACGAGCAGTACTTC

D gene: TRBD1
J gene: TRBJ1-5
clone size: NA
CDR3 length: 15
V gene: TRBV28
CDR3 protein: CASSLVTGGNQPQHF
CDR3 DNA: TGTGCCAGCAGTTTAGTCACAGGGGGAAATCAGCCCCAGCATTTT

D gene: TRBD1
J gene: TRBJ1-1
clone size: NA
CDR3 length: 14
V gene: TRBV6-5
CDR3 protein: CASSHNRGTSEAFF
CDR3 DNA: TGTGCCAGCAGCCACAACAGGGGAACCTCTGAAGCTTTCTTT

D gene: NA
J gene: TRBJ2-1
clone size: NA
CDR3 length: 16
V gene: TRBV21-1
CDR3 protein: CASSKDRETSLVEQFF
CDR3 DNA: TGTGCCAGCAGCAAAGATCGAGAGACTAGCCTGGTTGAGCAGTTCTTC

D gene: NA
J gene: TRBJ1-2
clone size: once
CDR3 length: 15
V gene: TRBV19
CDR3 protein: CASSIGTYLNYGYTF
CDR3 DNA: TGTGCCAGTAGTATTGGCACATACCTTAACTATGGCTACACCTTC

D gene: TRBD2
J gene: TRBJ2-1
clone size: NA
CDR3 length: 17
V gene: TRBV3-1/TRBV3-2
CDR3 protein: CASSDTSGGTLYNEQFF
CDR3 DNA: TGTGCCAGCAGCGACACTAGCGGGGGGACTCTTTACAATGAGCAGTTCTTC

D gene: NA
J gene: TRBJ1-5
clone size: NA
CDR3 length: 14
V gene: TRBV27
CDR3 protein: CASPIRGGNQPQHF
CDR3 DNA: TGTGCCAGCCCAATAAGGGGTGGCAATCAGCCCCAGCATTTT

D gene: TRBD1
J gene: TRBJ1-5
clone size: NA
CDR3 length: 17
V gene: TRBV30
CDR3 protein: CAWSVLGRGVSNQPQHF
CDR3 DNA: TGTGCCTGGAGTGTACTTGGCAGGGGGGTAAGCAATCAGCCCCAGCATTTT

D gene: TRBD1
J gene: TRBJ2-1
clone size: NA
CDR3 length: 16
V gene: TRBV27
CDR3 protein: CASSLRGKRMYNEQFF
CDR3 DNA: TGTGCCAGCAGCCTCAGGGGGAAGAGAATGTACAATGAGCAGTTCTTC

D gene: TRBD1
J gene: TRBJ2-3
clone size: NA
CDR3 length: 16
V gene: TRBV27
CDR3 protein: CASSSAGGVRTDTQYF
CDR3 DNA: TGTGCCAGCAGTTCGGCAGGGGGCGTGAGGACAGATACGCAGTATTTT

D gene: NA
J gene: TRBJ1-1
clone size: NA
CDR3 length: 13
V gene: TRBV4-1
CDR3 protein: CASSRSGAVQAFF
CDR3 DNA: TGCGCCAGCAGCCGATCAGGGGCCGTGCAAGCTTTCTTT

D gene: NA
J gene: TRBJ1-4
clone size: NA
CDR3 length: 17
V gene: TRBV4-3
CDR3 protein: CASSQDLRGSINEKLFF
CDR3 DNA: TGCGCCAGCAGCCAAGATCTCCGGGGGAGTATTAATGAAAAACTGTTTTTT

D gene: NA
J gene: TRBJ2-3
clone size: NA
CDR3 length: 14
V gene: TRBV9
CDR3 protein: CASSVSGSTDTQYF
CDR3 DNA: TGTGCCAGCAGCGTAAGCGGGTCCACAGATACGCAGTATTTT

D gene: NA
J gene: TRBJ1-3
clone size: NA
CDR3 length: 16
V gene: TRBV5-1
CDR3 protein: CASSSAGGATGNTIYF
CDR3 DNA: TGCGCCAGCAGCTCAGCTGGGGGGGCAACTGGAAACACCATATATTTT

D gene: TRBD2
J gene: TRBJ2-1
clone size: NA
CDR3 length: 18
V gene: TRBV7-2
CDR3 protein: CASSLDRGTSGGYNEQFF
CDR3 DNA: TGTGCCAGCAGCTTAGACCGGGGGACTAGCGGGGGGTATAATGAGCAGTTCTTC

D gene: NA
J gene: TRBJ1-1
clone size: NA
CDR3 length: 19
V gene: TRBV9
CDR3 protein: CASSDLLRIQRKTNTEAFF
CDR3 DNA: TGTGCCAGCAGCGACCTTCTGCGAATACAGAGAAAGACGAACACTGAAGCTTTCTTT

D gene: NA
J gene: TRBJ1-3
clone size: NA
CDR3 length: 14
V gene: TRBV11-1
CDR3 protein: CASSIGSPGNTIYF
CDR3 DNA: TGTGCCAGCAGCATCGGGTCGCCTGGAAACACCATATATTTT

D gene: NA
J gene: TRBJ2-3
clone size: NA
CDR3 length: 15
V gene: TRBV6-5
CDR3 protein: CASALGDTRGDTQYF
CDR3 DNA: TGTGCCAGCGCTCTCGGGGACACACGGGGAGATACGCAGTATTTT

D gene: NA
J gene: TRBJ1-2
clone size: NA
CDR3 length: 16
V gene: TRBV6-5
CDR3 protein: CASSYSGGGENYGYTF
CDR3 DNA: TGTGCCAGCAGTTACTCGGGTGGAGGCGAGAACTATGGCTACACCTTC

D gene: TRBD1
J gene: TRBJ1-1
clone size: NA
CDR3 length: 14
V gene: TRBV6-5
CDR3 protein: CASSLDRVRTEAFF
CDR3 DNA: TGTGCCAGCAGTTTGGACAGGGTTCGGACTGAAGCTTTCTTT

D gene: NA
J gene: TRBJ1-6
clone size: NA
CDR3 length: 16
V gene: TRBV5-6
CDR3 protein: CASSLASGMGSSPLHF
CDR3 DNA: TGTGCCAGCAGCTTGGCTTCAGGGATGGGGTCTTCACCCCTCCACTTT

D gene: TRBD2
J gene: TRBJ2-2
clone size: NA
CDR3 length: 14
V gene: TRBV27
CDR3 protein: CASSRGANTGELFF
CDR3 DNA: TGTGCCAGCAGTCGGGGGGCGAACACCGGGGAGCTGTTTTTT

D gene: TRBD1
J gene: TRBJ1-4
clone size: NA
CDR3 length: 16
V gene: TRBV13
CDR3 protein: CASSHDRGRVGEKLFF
CDR3 DNA: TGTGCCAGCAGCCACGACAGGGGGCGCGTGGGTGAAAAACTGTTTTTT

D gene: TRBD1
J gene: TRBJ2-5
clone size: NA
CDR3 length: 16
V gene: TRBV3-1/TRBV3-2
CDR3 protein: CASSPWDRNVQETQYF
CDR3 DNA: TGTGCCAGCAGCCCCTGGGACAGGAATGTACAAGAGACCCAGTACTTC

D gene: TRBD2
J gene: TRBJ2-2
clone size: NA
CDR3 length: 16
V gene: TRBV18
CDR3 protein: CASSPTSGATTGELFF
CDR3 DNA: TGTGCCAGCTCACCAACTAGCGGGGCAACCACCGGGGAGCTGTTTTTT

D gene: TRBD1
J gene: TRBJ2-2
clone size: NA
CDR3 length: 14
V gene: TRBV5-1
CDR3 protein: CASSLGGTAGELFF
CDR3 DNA: TGCGCCAGCAGCTTGGGGGGGACAGCCGGGGAGCTGTTTTTT

D gene: TRBD1
J gene: TRBJ1-4
clone size: once
CDR3 length: 15
V gene: TRBV28
CDR3 protein: CASSPRTGADEKLFF
CDR3 DNA: TGTGCCAGCAGTCCCCGGACAGGGGCGGATGAAAAACTGTTTTTT

D gene: NA
J gene: TRBJ2-4
clone size: NA
CDR3 length: 13
V gene: TRBV28
CDR3 protein: CASTGQEQNIQYF
CDR3 DNA: TGTGCCAGCACAGGCCAGGAACAAAACATTCAGTACTTC